Sequencing of this T cell receptor (beta chain) was carried out in a study of blood T cell repertoires in COVID-19. CDR3 size: 16 residues. CDR1 SGHNT and CDR2 YYREEE come from the germline V gene (reference sequence). The germline V and J ends were trimmed by 4 bases and 4 bases, with 18 bases remaining between them. Libraries were prepared by immunoSEQ multiplex PCR; TCRdb keeps only in-frame clonotypes and omits some of them. The sample comprises under 250,000 clones, about four fifths of which are singletons, and roughly 2.7% rests with the top ten. The rearrangement links TRBV5-4 to TRBJ1-5, with a tentative D call TRBD1 (6 bases). The clonotype originates from a woman aged 40 to 55 with active or convalescent COVID-19. The sample consisted of peripheral blood. The CDR3 reads CASSMGGGEGNQPQHF. CDR3 coding DNA: TGTGCCAGCAGCATGGGGGGCGGGGAAGGGAATCAGCCCCAGCATTTT.